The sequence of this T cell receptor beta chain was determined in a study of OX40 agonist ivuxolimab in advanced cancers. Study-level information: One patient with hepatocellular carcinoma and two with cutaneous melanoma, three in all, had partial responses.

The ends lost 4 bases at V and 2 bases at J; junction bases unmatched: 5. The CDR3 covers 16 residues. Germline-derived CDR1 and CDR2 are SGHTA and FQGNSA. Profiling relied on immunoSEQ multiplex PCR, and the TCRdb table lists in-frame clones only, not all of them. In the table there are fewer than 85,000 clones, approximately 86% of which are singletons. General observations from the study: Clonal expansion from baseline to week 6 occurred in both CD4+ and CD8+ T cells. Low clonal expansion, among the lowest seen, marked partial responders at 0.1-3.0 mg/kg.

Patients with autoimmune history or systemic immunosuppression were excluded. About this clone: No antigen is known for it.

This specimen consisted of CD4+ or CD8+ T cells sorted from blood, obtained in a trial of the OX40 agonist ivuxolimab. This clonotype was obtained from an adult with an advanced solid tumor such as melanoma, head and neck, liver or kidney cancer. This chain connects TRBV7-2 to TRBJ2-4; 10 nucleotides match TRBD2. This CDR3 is CASSSTSGFPKNIQYF. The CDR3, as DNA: TGTGCCAGCAGCTCGACTAGCGGGTTTCCCAAAAACATTCAGTACTTC. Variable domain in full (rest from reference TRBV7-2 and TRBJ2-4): GAGVSQSPSNKVTEKGKDVELRCDPISGHTALYWYRQSLGQGLEFLIYFQGNSAPDKSGLPSDRFSAERTGGSVSTLTIQRTQQEDSAVYLCASSSTSGFPKNIQYFGAGTRLSVL.